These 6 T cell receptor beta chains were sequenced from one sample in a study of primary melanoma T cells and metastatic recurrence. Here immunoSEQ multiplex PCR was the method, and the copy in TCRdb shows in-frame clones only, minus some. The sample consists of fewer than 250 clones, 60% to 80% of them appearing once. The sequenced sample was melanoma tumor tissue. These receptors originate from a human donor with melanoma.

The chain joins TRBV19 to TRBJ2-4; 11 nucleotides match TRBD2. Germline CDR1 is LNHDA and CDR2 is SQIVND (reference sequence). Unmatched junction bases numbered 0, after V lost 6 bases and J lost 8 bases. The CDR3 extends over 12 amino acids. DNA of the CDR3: TGTGCCAGTAGACTAGCGGGAGACATTCAGTACTTC. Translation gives CASRLAGDIQYF.

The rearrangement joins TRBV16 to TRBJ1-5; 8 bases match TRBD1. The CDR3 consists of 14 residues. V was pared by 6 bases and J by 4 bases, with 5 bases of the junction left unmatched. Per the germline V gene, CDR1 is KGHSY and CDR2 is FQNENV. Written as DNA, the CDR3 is TGTGCCAGCAGACCGGACAGGGAAAATCAGCCCCAGCATTTT. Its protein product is CASRPDRENQPQHF.

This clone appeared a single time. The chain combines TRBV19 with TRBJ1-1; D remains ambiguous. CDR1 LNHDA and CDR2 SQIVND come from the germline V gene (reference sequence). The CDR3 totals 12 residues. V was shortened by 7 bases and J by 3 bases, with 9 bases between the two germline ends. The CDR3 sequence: CASTPSHTEAFF. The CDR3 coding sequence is TGTGCCAGTACCCCTTCACACACTGAAGCTTTCTTT.

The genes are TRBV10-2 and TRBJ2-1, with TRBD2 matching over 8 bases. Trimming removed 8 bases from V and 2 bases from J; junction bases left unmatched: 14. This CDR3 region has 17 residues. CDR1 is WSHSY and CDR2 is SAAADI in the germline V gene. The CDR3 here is CASGVGASGSAYNEQFF. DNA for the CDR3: TGCGCCAGCGGTGTTGGGGCGAGCGGGAGTGCCTACAATGAGCAGTTCTTC.

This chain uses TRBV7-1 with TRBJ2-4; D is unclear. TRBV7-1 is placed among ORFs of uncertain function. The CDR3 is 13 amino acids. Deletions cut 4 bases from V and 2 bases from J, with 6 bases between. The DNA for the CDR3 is TGTGCCAGCAGCTTAGAGCCCAAAAACATTCAGTACTTC. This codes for CASSLEPKNIQYF.

The CDR3 DNA reads as TGTGCCAGCAGTTATCGAATCGTCGCAGGGGGGACTGAAGCTTTCTTT. This codes for CASSYRIVAGGTEAFF. V usage is TRBV6-8 and J usage is TRBJ1-1; 7 bases fit TRBD1. The CDR3 is 16 residues long. J gave up 5 bases and V 3 bases, and 12 bases lay outside the gene matches. The germline gives CDR1 MNHGY, CDR2 SAAAGT.